This T cell receptor (beta chain) is from a study of blood T cell repertoires in COVID-19. Profiling relied on immunoSEQ multiplex PCR, and the TCRdb table lists in-frame clones only, not all of them. Among approximately 140,000 clones, more than 75% were seen once, and the ten largest hold 10% to 15%. The germline CDR1 and CDR2 sequences are MNHEY and SVGAGI. V was trimmed by 6 bases and J by 4 bases, leaving 11 bases between them. The CDR3 is 13 amino acids. The TCR originated in a man aged 55-75 years with active or convalescent COVID-19. The V gene is TRBV6-5, the J gene TRBJ2-3; D gene uncertain. Sequenced material: peripheral blood. CDR3 sequence (DNA): TGTGCCAGCAGCCATCGACTTCCAGATACGCAGTATTTT. Translated: CASSHRLPDTQYF.